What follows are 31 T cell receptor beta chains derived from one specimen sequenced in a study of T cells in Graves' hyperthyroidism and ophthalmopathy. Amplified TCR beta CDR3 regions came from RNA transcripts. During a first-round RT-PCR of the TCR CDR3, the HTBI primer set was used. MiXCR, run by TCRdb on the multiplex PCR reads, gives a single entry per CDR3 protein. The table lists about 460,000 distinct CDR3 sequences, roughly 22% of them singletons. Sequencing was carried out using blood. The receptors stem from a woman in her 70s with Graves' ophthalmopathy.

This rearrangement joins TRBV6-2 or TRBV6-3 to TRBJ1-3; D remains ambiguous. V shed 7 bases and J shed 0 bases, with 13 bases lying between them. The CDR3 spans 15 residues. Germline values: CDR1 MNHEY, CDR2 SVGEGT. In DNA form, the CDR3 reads TGTGCCAGCATGGAGGTTCCCTTCTCTGGAAACACCATATATTTT. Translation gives CASMEVPFSGNTIYF.

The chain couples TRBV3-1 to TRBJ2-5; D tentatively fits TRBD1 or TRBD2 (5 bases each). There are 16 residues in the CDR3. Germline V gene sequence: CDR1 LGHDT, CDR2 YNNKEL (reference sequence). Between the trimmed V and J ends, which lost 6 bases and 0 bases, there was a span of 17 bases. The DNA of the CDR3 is TGTGCCAGCAGGGGGGTCGGGTGGGGGAACCAAGAGACCCAGTACTTC. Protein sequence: CASRGVGWGNQETQYF.

For the CDR3, the DNA is TGTGCCAGCAGCGGGGCCCGGGTCGGTGAAAAACTGTTTTTT. This sequence encodes CASSGARVGEKLFF. This chain links TRBV7-8 with TRBJ1-4, with a possible D match to TRBD1 (5 bases). This CDR3 is built from 14 residues. The V gene's germline CDR1 is SGHVS and CDR2 FQNEAQ. Trimming removed 5 bases at V and 7 bases at J, with 14 bases between.

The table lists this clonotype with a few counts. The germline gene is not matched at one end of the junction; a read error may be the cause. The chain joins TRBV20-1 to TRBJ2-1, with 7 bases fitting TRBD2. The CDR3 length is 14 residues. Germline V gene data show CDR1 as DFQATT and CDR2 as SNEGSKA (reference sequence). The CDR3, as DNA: TGCAGTGCTCCCCGCGGCGGGGGATACAATGAGCAGCTCTTC. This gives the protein CSAPRGGGYNEQLF.

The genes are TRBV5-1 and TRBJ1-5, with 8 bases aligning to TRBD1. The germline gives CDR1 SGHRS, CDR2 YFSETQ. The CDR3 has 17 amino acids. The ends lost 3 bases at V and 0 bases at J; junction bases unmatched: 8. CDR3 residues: CASSSGQDEDSNQPQHF. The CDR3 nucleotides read TGCGCCAGCAGCTCGGGACAGGATGAGGATAGCAATCAGCCCCAGCATTTT.

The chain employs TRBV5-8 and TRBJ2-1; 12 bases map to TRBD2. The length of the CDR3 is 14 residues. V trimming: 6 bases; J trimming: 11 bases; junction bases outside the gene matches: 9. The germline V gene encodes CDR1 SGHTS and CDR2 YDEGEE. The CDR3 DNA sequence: TGTGCCAGCATGCTAGCGGGAGGGCTGTCTAAGCAGTTCTTC. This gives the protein CASMLAGGLSKQFF.

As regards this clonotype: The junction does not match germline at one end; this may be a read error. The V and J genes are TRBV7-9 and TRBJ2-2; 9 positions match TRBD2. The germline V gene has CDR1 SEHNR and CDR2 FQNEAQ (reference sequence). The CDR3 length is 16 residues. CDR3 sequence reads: CAGSSPSGTKTGELFF. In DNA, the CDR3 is TGTGCCGGCAGCTCACCTAGCGGGACAAAAACCGGGGAGCTGTTTTTT.

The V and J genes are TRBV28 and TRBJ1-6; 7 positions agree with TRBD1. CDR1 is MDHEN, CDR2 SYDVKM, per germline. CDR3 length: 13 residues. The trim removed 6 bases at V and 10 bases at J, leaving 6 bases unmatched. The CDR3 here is CASRGQGDSPLHF. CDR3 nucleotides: TGTGCCAGCAGAGGGCAGGGGGACTCACCCCTCCACTTT.

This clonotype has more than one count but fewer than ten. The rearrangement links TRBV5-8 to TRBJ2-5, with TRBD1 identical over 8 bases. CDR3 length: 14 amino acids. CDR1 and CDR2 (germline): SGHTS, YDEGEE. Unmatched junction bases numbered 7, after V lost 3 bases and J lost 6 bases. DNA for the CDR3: TGTGCCAGCAGCTCGCCAGGGGGCTGGAAGACCCAGTACTTC. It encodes CASSSPGGWKTQYF.

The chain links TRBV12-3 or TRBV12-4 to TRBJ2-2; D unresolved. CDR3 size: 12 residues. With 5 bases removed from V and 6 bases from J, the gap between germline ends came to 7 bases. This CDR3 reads CASSPGSGELFF. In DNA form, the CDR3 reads TGTGCCAGCAGTCCCGGGTCCGGGGAGCTGTTTTTT.

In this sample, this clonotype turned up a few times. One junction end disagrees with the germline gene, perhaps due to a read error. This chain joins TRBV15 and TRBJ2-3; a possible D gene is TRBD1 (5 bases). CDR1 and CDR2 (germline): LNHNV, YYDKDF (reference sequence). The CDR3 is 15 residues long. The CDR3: CATSRDPQGTDTQYF. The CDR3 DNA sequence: TGTGCCACCAGCAGAGATCCGCAGGGCACGGATACGCAGTATTTT.

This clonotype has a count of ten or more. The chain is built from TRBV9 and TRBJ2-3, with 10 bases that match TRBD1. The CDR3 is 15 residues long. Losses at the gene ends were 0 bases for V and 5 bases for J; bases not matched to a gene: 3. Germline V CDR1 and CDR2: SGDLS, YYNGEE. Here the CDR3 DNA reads TGTGCCAGCAGCGTAGGTGACAGGGGGCTAGATACGCAGTATTTT. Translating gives CASSVGDRGLDTQYF.

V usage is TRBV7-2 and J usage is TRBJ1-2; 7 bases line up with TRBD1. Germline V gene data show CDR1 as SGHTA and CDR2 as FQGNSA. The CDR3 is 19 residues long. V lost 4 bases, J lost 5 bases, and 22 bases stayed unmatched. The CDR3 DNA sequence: TGTGCCAGCAGCTCCCTTAGAAGGGGGACAGCTGGCCTATGGTATGGCTACACCTTC. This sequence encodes CASSSLRRGTAGLWYGYTF.

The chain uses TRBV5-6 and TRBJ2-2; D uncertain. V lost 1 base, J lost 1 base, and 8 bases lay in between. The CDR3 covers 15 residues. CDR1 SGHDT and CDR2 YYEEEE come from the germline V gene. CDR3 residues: CASSLCRRNTGELFF. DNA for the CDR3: TGTGCCAGCAGCTTGTGCAGGAGGAACACCGGGGAGCTGTTTTTT. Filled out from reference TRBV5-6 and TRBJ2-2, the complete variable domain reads DAGVTQSPTHLIKTRGQQVTLRCSPKSGHDTVSWYQQALGQGPQFIFQYYEEEERQRGNFPDRFSGHQFPNYSSELNVNALLLGDSALYLCASSLCRRNTGELFFGEGSRLTVL.

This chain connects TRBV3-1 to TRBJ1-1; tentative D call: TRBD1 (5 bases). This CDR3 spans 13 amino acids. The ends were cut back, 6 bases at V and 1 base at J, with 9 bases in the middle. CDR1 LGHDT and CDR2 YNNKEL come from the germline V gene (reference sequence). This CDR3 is CASRIGQNTEAFF. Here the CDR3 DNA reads TGTGCCAGCAGAATCGGACAGAACACTGAAGCTTTCTTT.

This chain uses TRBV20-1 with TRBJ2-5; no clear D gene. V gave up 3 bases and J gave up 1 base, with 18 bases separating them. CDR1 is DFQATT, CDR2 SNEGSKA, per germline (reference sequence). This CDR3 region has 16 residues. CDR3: CSARSSVGMFQETQYF. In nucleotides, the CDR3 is TGCAGTGCTAGGTCTTCGGTAGGGATGTTCCAAGAGACCCAGTACTTC.

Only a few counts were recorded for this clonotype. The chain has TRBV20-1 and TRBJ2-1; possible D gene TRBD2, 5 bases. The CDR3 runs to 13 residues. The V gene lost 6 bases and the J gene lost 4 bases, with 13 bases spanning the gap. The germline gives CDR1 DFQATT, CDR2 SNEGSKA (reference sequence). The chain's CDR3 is CSALASLYNEQFF. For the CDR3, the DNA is TGCAGTGCCTTGGCTAGCCTTTACAATGAGCAGTTCTTC.

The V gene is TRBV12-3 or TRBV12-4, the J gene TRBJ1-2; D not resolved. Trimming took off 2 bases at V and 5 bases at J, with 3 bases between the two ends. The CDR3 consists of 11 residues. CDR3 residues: CASSLTYGYTF. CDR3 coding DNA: TGTGCCAGCAGTTTAACATATGGCTACACCTTC.

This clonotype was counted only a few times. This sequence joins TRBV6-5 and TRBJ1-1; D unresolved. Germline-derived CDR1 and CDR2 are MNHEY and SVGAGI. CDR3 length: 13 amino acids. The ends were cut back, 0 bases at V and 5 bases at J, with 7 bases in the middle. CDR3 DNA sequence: TGTGCCAGCAGTTACTCGAAGGAGACTGAAGCTTTCTTT. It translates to CASSYSKETEAFF.

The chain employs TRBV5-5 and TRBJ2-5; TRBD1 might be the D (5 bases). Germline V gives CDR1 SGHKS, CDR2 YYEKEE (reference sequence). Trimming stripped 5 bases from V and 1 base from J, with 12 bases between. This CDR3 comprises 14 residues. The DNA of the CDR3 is TGTGCCAGCAGACCGGACACCTTCCAAGAGACCCAGTACTTC. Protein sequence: CASRPDTFQETQYF.

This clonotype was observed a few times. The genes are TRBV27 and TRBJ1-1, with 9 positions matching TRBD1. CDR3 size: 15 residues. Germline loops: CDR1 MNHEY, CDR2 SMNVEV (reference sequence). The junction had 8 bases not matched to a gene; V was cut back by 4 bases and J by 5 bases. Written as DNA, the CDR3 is TGTGCCAGCAGTTCCTTCGGGACAGGGAGGACTGAAGCTTTCTTT. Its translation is CASSSFGTGRTEAFF.

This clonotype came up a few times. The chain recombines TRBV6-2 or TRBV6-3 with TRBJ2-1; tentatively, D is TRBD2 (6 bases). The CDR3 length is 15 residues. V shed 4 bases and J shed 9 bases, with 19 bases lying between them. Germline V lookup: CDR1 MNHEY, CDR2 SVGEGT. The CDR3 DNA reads TGTGCCAGCAGTTCGTCCCTCGGCGGGATAGGTGAGCAGTTCTTC. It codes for CASSSSLGGIGEQFF.

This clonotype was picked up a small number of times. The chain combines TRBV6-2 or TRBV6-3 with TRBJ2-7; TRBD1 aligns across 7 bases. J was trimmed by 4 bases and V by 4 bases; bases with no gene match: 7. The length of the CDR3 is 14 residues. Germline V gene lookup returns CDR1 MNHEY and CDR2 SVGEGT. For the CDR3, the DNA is TGTGCCAGCAGTTCCGGGACAGCCTTATACGAGCAGTACTTC. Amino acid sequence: CASSSGTALYEQYF.

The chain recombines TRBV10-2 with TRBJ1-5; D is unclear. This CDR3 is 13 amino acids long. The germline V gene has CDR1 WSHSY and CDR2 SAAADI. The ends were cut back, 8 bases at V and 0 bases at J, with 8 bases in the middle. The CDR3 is CASHPVSNQPQHF. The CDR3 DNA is TGCGCCAGCCACCCCGTTAGCAATCAGCCCCAGCATTTT.

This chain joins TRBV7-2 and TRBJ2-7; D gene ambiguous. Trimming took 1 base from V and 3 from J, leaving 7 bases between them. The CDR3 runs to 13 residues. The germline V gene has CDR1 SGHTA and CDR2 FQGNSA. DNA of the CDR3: TGTGCCAGCAGCTTAGACGGGCGCTACGAGCAGTACTTC. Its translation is CASSLDGRYEQYF.

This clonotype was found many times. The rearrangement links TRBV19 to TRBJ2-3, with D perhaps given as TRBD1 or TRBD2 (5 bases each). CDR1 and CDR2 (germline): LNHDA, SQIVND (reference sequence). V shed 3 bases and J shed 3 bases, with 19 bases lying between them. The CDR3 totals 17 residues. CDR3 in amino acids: CASSISLGGTGTDTQYF. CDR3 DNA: TGTGCCAGTAGTATCAGTCTTGGGGGTACGGGGACAGATACGCAGTATTTT.

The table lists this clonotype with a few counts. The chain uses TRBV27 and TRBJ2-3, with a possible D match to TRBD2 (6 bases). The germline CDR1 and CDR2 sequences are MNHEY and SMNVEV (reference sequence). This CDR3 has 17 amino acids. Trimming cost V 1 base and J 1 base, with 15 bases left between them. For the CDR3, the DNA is TGTGCCAGCAGTTTATATTTACGCCCGGGGGGCACAGATACGCAGTATTTT. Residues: CASSLYLRPGGTDTQYF.

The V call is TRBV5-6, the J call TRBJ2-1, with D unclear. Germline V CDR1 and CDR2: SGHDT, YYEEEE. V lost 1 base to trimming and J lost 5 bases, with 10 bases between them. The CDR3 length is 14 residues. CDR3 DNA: TGTGCCAGCAGCTTGACGTTGGTGAACAATGAGCAGTTCTTC. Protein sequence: CASSLTLVNNEQFF.

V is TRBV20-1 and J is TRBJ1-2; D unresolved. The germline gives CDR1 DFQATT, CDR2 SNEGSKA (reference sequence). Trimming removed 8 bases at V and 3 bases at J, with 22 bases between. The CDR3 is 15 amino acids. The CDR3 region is CSTDDPGSLDYGYTF. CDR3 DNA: TGCAGTACTGACGATCCAGGTTCCCTAGACTATGGCTACACCTTC.

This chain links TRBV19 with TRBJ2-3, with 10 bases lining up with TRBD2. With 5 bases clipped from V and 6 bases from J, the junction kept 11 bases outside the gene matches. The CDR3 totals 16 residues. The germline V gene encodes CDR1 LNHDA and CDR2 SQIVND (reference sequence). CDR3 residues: CASSSFLAGVSDTQYF. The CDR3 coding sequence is TGTGCCAGTAGTTCCTTCCTAGCGGGAGTTAGTGATACGCAGTATTTT.

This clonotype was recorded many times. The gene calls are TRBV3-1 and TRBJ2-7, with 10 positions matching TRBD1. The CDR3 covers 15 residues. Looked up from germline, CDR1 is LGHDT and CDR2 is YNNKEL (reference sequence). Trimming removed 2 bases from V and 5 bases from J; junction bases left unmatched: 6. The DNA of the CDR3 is TGTGCCAGCAGCCAAACCGGGACAGGGGCCAACGAGCAGTACTTC. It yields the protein CASSQTGTGANEQYF.